The rows below give T cell receptor beta chains drawn from one sample of a study of T cell repertoires in cytomegalovirus infection. A single record per CDR3 protein comes from TCRdb applying MiXCR to the reads. The sample yields roughly 310,000 distinct CDR3 sequences, roughly 15% seen once. Sequenced: PBMCs. These receptors all come from a human donor in good health (CMV status not recorded). Some clones in this sample may be carry-over from other donors' samples. Each CDR3 is given with its conserved first and last residue.

j_call: TRBJ1-2; v_call: TRBV10-3; cdr3_length: 12; cdr3_aa: CAISVSIYGYTF
j_call: TRBJ2-5; v_call: TRBV7-2; cdr3_length: 14; cdr3_aa: CASSTETSAETQYF
j_call: TRBJ2-3; v_call: TRBV7-2; cdr3_length: 14; cdr3_aa: CASSASGGGDTQYF
j_call: TRBJ2-7; v_call: TRBV7-9; cdr3_length: 16; cdr3_aa: CASSLGGSGGTYEQYF
j_call: TRBJ2-5; v_call: TRBV9; cdr3_length: 17; cdr3_aa: CASSPQLAGGFSETQYF
j_call: TRBJ1-1; v_call: TRBV12-3/TRBV12-4; cdr3_length: 13; cdr3_aa: CASSLNSNTEAFF
j_call: TRBJ2-1; v_call: TRBV7-6; cdr3_length: 19; cdr3_aa: CASSTRLAGGLPSYNEQFF
j_call: TRBJ1-1; v_call: TRBV7-9; cdr3_length: 13; cdr3_aa: CASSGARDTEAFF
j_call: TRBJ2-7; v_call: TRBV28; cdr3_length: 15; cdr3_aa: CASSHQGSRSYEQYF
j_call: TRBJ2-1; v_call: TRBV3-1; cdr3_length: 16; cdr3_aa: CASSQPGTSGAHEQFF
j_call: TRBJ1-1; v_call: TRBV20-1; cdr3_length: 15; cdr3_aa: CSARGGARGGTEAFF
j_call: TRBJ1-2; v_call: TRBV27; cdr3_length: 16; cdr3_aa: CASSLRQGLANYGYTF
j_call: TRBJ2-3; v_call: TRBV25-1; cdr3_length: 15; cdr3_aa: CASSALWGSTDTQYF
j_call: TRBJ2-7; v_call: TRBV10-3; cdr3_length: 14; cdr3_aa: CAISSGTVIDEQYF
j_call: TRBJ2-7; v_call: TRBV11-2; cdr3_length: 15; cdr3_aa: CASRIGASSSYEQYF
j_call: TRBJ1-1; v_call: TRBV27; cdr3_length: 13; cdr3_aa: CASSFGLDTEAFF
j_call: TRBJ1-6; v_call: TRBV7-9; cdr3_length: 15; cdr3_aa: CASSLGPGANSPLHF
j_call: TRBJ1-5; v_call: TRBV12-3/TRBV12-4; cdr3_length: 16; cdr3_aa: CASSQGGPQGNQPQHF
j_call: TRBJ1-5; v_call: TRBV12-3/TRBV12-4; cdr3_length: 14; cdr3_aa: CASSLWDSPWPQHF
j_call: TRBJ1-6; v_call: TRBV28; cdr3_length: 16; cdr3_aa: CASSVAGTSNNSPLHF
j_call: TRBJ2-3; v_call: TRBV10-3; cdr3_length: 13; cdr3_aa: CAISDGDTDTQYF
j_call: TRBJ1-2; v_call: TRBV28; cdr3_length: 15; cdr3_aa: CASSLGGLPNYGYTF
j_call: TRBJ2-1; v_call: TRBV20-1; cdr3_length: 12; cdr3_aa: CSASLGYNEQFF
j_call: TRBJ1-4; v_call: TRBV20-1; cdr3_length: 14; cdr3_aa: CSALYASQGGLRRF
j_call: TRBJ1-1; v_call: TRBV6-8; cdr3_length: 14; cdr3_aa: CASSRDTGSPVAFF
j_call: TRBJ2-3; v_call: TRBV7-7; cdr3_length: 14; cdr3_aa: CASSLGTRIDTQYF
j_call: TRBJ1-1; v_call: TRBV20-1; cdr3_length: 14; cdr3_aa: CSARASTGHTEAFF
j_call: TRBJ2-7; v_call: TRBV6-1; cdr3_length: 14; cdr3_aa: CASSRGQGSYEQYF
j_call: TRBJ2-3; v_call: TRBV10-3; cdr3_length: 14; cdr3_aa: CASAGGGVADTQYF
j_call: TRBJ2-3; v_call: TRBV20-1; cdr3_length: 14; cdr3_aa: CSARDPGGTDTQYF
j_call: TRBJ2-7; v_call: TRBV29-1; cdr3_length: 11; cdr3_aa: CSVGFGDEQYF
j_call: TRBJ2-1; v_call: TRBV12-3/TRBV12-4; cdr3_length: 15; cdr3_aa: CASSPGLAGPNEQFF
j_call: TRBJ2-7; v_call: TRBV4-2; cdr3_length: 16; cdr3_aa: CASSQDAAGAGFEQYF